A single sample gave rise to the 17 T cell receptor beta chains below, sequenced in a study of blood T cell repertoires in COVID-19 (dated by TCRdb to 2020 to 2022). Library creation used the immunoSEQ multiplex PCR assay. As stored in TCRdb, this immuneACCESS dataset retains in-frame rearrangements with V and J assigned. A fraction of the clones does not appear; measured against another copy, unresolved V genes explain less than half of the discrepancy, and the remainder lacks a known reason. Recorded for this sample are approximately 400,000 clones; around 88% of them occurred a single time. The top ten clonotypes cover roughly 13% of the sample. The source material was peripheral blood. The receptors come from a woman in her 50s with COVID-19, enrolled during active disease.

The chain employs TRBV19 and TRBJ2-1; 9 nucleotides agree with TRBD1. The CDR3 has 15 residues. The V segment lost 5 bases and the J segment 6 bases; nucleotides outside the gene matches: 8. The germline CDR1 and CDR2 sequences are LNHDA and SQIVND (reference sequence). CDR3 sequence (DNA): TGTGCCAGTAGTCGACAGGGGGTTCTACGCAATGAGCAGTTCTTC. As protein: CASSRQGVLRNEQFF. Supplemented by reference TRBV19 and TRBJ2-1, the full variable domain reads DGGITQSPKYLFRKEGQNVTLSCEQNLNHDAMYWYRQDPGQGLRLIYYSQIVNDFQKGDIAEGYSVSREKKESFPLTVTSAQKNPTAFYLCASSRQGVLRNEQFFGPGTRLTVL.

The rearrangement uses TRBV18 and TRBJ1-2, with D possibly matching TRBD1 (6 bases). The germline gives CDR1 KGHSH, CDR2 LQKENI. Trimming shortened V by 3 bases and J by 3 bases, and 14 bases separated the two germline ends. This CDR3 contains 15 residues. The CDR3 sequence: CASSPPYRDDYGYTF. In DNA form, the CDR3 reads TGTGCCAGCTCACCGCCCTACAGGGACGACTATGGCTACACCTTC.

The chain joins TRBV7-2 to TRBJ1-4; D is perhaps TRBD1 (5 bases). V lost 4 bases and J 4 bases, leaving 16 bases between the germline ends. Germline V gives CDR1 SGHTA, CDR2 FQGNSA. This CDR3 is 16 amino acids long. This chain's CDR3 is CASSSWPAGYNEKLFF. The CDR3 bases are TGTGCCAGCAGCTCATGGCCCGCAGGGTATAATGAAAAACTGTTTTTT.

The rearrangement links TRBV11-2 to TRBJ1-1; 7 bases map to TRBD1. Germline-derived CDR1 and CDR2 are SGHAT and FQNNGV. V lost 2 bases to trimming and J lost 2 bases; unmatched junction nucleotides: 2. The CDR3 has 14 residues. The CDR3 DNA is TGTGCCAGCAGCTTAAGGGGGCTCAACACTGAAGCTTTCTTT. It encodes CASSLRGLNTEAFF.

The DNA of the CDR3 is TGTGCCAGCACTCCGGGCCAAACAGGGGTAACTGAAGCTTTCTTT. Residues: CASTPGQTGVTEAFF. V and J are TRBV5-4 and TRBJ1-1; 7 bases match TRBD1. With V trimmed by 6 bases and J by 5 bases, 13 bases remained unmatched. In germline, CDR1 is SGHNT, CDR2 YYREEE (reference sequence). This CDR3 is 15 amino acids long.

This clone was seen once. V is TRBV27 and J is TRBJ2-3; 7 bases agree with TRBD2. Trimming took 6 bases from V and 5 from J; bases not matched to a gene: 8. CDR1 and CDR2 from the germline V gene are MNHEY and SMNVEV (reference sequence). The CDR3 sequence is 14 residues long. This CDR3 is CASSMGGGRDTQYF. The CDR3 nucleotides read TGTGCCAGCAGCATGGGGGGGGGTAGAGATACGCAGTATTTT.

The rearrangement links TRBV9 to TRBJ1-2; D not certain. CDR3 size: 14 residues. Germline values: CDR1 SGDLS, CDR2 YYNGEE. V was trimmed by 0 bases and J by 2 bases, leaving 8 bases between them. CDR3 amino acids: CASSVGGLNYGYTF. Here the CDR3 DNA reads TGTGCCAGCAGCGTAGGTGGACTCAACTATGGCTACACCTTC.

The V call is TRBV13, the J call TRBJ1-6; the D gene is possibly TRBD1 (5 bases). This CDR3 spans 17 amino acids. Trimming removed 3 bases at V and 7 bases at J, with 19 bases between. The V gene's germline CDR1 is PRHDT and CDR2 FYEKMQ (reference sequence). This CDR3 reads CASSLGPSGGPNSPLHF. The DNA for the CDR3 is TGTGCCAGCAGCTTGGGACCCTCGGGAGGCCCCAATTCACCCCTCCACTTT.

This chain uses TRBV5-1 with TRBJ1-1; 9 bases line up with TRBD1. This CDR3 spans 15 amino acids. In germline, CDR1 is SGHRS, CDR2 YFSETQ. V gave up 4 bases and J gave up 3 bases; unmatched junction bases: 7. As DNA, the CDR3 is TGCGCCAGCAGCCCACAGGGGGCCGGGGACACTGAAGCTTTCTTT. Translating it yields CASSPQGAGDTEAFF.

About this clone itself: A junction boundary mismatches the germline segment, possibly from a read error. The CDR3 spells CASNLTGASYEQYF. The CDR3 region has the DNA TGTGCCAGCAACTTAACAGGGGCGTCCTACGAGCAGTACTTC. V is TRBV7-8 and J is TRBJ2-7; 7 bases line up with TRBD1. The germline V gene has CDR1 SGHVS and CDR2 FQNEAQ. This CDR3 is 14 amino acids long. Full variable domain (outside the CDR3, taken from reference TRBV7-8 and TRBJ2-7): GAGVSQSPRYKVAKRGQDVALRCDPISGHVSLFWYQQALGQGPEFLTYFQNEAQLDKSGLPSDRFFAERPEGSVSTLKIQRTQQEDSAVYLCASNLTGASYEQYFGPGTRLTVT.

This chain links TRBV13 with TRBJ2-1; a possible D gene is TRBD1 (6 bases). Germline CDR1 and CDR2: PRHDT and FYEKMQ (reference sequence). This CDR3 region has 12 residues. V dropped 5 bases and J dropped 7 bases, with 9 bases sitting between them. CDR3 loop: CASSPQGNEQFF. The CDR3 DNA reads TGTGCCAGCAGCCCCCAGGGGAATGAGCAGTTCTTC. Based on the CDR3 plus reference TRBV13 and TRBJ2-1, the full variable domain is AAGVIQSPRHLIKEKRETATLKCYPIPRHDTVYWYQQGPGQDPQFLISFYEKMQSDKGSIPDRFSAQQFSDYHSELNMSSLELGDSALYFCASSPQGNEQFFGPGTRLTVL.

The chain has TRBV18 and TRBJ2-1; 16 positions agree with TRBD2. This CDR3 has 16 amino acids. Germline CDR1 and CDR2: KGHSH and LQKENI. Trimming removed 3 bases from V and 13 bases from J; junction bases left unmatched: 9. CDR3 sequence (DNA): TGTGCCAGCTCACCCGGGACTAGCGGGGGGGTGGGGATACAGTTCTTC. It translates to CASSPGTSGGVGIQFF. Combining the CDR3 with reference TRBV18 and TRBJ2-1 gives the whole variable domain NAGVMQNPRHLVRRRGQEARLRCSPMKGHSHVYWYRQLPEEGLKFMVYLQKENIIDESGMPKERFSAEFPKEGPSILRIQQVVRGDSAAYFCASSPGTSGGVGIQFFGPGTRLTVL.

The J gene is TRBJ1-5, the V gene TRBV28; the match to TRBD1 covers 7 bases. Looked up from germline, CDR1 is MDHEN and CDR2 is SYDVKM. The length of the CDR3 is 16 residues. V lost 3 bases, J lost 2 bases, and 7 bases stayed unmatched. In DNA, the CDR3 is TGTGCCAGCAGTTTCGAGGGGGCAGGAGGCAATCAGCCCCAGCATTTT. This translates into CASSFEGAGGNQPQHF. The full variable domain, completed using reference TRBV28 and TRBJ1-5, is DVKVTQSSRYLVKRTGEKVFLECVQDMDHENMFWYRQDPGLGLRLIYFSYDVKMKEKGDIPEGYSVSREKKERFSLILESASTNQTSMYLCASSFEGAGGNQPQHFGDGTRLSIL.

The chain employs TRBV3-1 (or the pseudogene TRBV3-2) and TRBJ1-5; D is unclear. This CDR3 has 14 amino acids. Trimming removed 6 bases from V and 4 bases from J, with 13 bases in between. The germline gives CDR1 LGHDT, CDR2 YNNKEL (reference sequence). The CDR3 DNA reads TGTGCCAGCAGATCTTCAGGTGGAAATCAGCCCCAGCATTTT. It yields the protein CASRSSGGNQPQHF.

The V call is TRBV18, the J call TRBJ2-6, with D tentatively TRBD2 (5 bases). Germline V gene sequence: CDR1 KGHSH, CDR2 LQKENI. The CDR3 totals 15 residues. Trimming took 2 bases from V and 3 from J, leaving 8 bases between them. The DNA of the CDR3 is TGTGCCAGCTCACCAGTTGGAGGTGGGGCCAACGTCCTGACTTTC. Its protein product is CASSPVGGGANVLTF.

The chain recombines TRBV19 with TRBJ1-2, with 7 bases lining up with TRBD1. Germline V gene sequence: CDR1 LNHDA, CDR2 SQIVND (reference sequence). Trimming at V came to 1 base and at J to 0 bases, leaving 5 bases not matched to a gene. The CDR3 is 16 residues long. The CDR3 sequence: CASSIAWGQTNYGYTF. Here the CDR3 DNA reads TGTGCCAGTAGTATAGCCTGGGGACAGACTAACTATGGCTACACCTTC.

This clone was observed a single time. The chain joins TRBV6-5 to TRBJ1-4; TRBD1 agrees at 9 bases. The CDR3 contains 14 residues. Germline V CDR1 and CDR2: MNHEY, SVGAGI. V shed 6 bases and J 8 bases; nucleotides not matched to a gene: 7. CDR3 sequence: CASRVQGAEEKLFF. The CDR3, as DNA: TGTGCCAGCAGGGTACAGGGGGCTGAAGAAAAACTGTTTTTT.